This T cell receptor (beta chain) was recovered during a study of shared clonotypes between healthy human individuals. Study in general: Aged 18 to 49, the donors were two women and a few men.

Genomic DNA belonging to each subset was distributed in equal measure over several immunoSEQ plates. TCRdb's copy holds only in-frame clones and misses some; the assay was immunoSEQ multiplex PCR. The table shows some 200,000 clones, with approximately 92% occurring only once. Trimming left V 6 bases short and J 2 bases short, with 8 bases between. The CDR3 spans 13 residues. Per germline, CDR1 LNHDA and CDR2 SQIVND (reference sequence). The V gene is TRBV19, the J gene TRBJ2-1; D gene unclear. The sample consisted of naive CD4+ T cells sorted from blood. This sample's subset: CD45RA+ positively selected. This clonotype was sampled from a woman aged 25 to 39 in good health. The CDR3 loop is CASRSDPYNEQFF. The CDR3 DNA reads TGTGCCAGTAGATCGGACCCCTACAATGAGCAGTTCTTC.